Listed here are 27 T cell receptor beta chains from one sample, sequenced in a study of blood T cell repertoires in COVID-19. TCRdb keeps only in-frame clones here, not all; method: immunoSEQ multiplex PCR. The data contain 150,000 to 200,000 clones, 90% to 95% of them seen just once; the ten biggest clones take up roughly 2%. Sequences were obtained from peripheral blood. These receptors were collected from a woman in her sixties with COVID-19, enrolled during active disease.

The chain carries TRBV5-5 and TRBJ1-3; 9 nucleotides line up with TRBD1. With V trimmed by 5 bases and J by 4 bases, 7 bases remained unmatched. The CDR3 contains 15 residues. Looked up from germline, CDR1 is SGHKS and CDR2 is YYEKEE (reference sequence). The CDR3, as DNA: TGTGCCAGCAGGGCCGGACAGGGGAAAGGAAACACCATATATTTT. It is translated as CASRAGQGKGNTIYF.

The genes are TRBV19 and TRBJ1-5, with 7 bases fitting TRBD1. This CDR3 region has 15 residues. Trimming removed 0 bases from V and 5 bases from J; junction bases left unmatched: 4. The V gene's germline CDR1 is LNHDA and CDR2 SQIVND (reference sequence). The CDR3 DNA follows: TGTGCCAGTAGTATAGATACACAGGGGTATCAGCCCCAGCATTTT. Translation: CASSIDTQGYQPQHF.

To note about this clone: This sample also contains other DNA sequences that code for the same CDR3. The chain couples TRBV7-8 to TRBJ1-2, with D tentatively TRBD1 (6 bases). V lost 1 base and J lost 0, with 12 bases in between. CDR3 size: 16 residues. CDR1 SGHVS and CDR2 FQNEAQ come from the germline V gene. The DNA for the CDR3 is TGTGCCAGCAGCTTAGTAGCGGGGGCTACTAACTATGGCTACACCTTC. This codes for CASSLVAGATNYGYTF.

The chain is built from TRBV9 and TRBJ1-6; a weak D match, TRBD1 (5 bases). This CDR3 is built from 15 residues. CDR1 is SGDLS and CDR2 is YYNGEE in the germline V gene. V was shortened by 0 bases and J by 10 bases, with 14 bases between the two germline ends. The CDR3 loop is CASSVDPGGRSPLHF. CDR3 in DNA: TGTGCCAGCAGCGTAGACCCCGGGGGGAGATCACCCCTCCACTTT.

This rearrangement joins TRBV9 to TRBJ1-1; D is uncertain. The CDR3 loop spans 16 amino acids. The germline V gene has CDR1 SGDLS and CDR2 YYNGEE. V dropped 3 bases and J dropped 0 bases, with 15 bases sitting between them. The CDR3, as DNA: TGTGCCAGCAGCGCTACCGGCGGGCTCATGAACACTGAAGCTTTCTTT. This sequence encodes CASSATGGLMNTEAFF.

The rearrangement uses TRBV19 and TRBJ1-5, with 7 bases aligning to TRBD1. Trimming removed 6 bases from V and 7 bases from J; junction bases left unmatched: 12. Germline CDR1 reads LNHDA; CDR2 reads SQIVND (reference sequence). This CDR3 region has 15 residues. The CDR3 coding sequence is TGTGCCAGTAGCAGCTCAGGGGGAACATGGCAGCCCCAGCATTTT. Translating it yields CASSSSGGTWQPQHF. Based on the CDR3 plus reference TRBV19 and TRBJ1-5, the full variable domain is DGGITQSPKYLFRKEGQNVTLSCEQNLNHDAMYWYRQDPGQGLRLIYYSQIVNDFQKGDIAEGYSVSREKKESFPLTVTSAQKNPTAFYLCASSSSGGTWQPQHFGDGTRLSIL.

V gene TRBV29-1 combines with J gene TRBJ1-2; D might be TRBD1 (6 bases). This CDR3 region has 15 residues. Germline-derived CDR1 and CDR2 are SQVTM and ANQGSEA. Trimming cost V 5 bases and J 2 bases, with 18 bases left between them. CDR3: CSVYRGGDSNYGYTF. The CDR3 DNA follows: TGCAGCGTTTACCGGGGGGGCGATTCCAACTATGGCTACACCTTC. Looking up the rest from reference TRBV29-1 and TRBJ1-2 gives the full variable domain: SAVISQKPSRDICQRGTSLTIQCQVDSQVTMMFWYRQQPGQSLTLIATANQGSEATYESGFVIDKFPISRPNLTFSTLTVSNMSPEDSSIYLCSVYRGGDSNYGYTFGSGTRLTVV.

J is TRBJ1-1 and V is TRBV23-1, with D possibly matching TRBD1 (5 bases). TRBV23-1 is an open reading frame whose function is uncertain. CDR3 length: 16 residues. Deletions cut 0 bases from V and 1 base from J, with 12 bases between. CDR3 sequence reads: CASSQSQDKRNTEAFF. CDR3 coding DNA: TGCGCCAGCAGTCAATCGCAGGACAAGAGGAACACTGAAGCTTTCTTT.

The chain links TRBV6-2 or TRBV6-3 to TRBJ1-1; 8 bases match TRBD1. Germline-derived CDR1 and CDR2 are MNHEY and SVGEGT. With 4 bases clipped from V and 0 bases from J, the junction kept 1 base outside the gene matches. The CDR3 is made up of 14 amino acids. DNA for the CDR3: TGTGCCAGCAGTTCACAGGGGGTGAACACTGAAGCTTTCTTT. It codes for CASSSQGVNTEAFF.

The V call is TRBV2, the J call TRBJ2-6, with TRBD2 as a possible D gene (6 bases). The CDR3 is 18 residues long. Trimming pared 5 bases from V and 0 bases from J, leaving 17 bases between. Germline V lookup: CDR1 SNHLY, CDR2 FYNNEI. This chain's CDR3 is CASSSTGTLDSGANVLTF. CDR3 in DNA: TGTGCCAGCAGTTCCACCGGGACTCTCGACTCTGGGGCCAACGTCCTGACTTTC.

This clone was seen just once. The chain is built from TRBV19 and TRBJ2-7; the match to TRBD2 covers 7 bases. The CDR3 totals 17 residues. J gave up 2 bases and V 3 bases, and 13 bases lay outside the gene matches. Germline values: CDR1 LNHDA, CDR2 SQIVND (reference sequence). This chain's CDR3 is CASSISSLERGTYEQYF. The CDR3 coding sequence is TGTGCCAGTAGTATCTCCTCCCTCGAGCGGGGAACCTACGAGCAGTACTTC.

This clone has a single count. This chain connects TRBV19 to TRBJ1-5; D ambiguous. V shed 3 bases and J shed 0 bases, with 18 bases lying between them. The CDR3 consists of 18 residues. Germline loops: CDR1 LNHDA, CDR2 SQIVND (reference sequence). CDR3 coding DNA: TGTGCCAGTAGTATTCGGCCGGGGTGGGAGAATAGCAATCAGCCCCAGCATTTT. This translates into CASSIRPGWENSNQPQHF.

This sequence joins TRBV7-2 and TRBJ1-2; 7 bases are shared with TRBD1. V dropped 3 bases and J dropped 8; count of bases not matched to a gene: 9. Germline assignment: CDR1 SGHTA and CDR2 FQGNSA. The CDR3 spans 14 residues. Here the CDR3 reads CASSFRQGPVGYTF. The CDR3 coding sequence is TGTGCCAGCAGCTTTCGACAGGGACCGGTCGGCTACACCTTC.

CDR3 residues: CASSLTGQNTEAFF. The CDR3, as DNA: TGTGCCAGCAGCTTGACAGGGCAGAACACTGAAGCTTTCTTT. The chain uses TRBV7-8 and TRBJ1-1; 7 nucleotides agree with TRBD1. This CDR3 is built from 14 residues. Trimming cost V 3 bases and J 1 base; bases outside gene matches: 2. The germline gives CDR1 SGHVS, CDR2 FQNEAQ.

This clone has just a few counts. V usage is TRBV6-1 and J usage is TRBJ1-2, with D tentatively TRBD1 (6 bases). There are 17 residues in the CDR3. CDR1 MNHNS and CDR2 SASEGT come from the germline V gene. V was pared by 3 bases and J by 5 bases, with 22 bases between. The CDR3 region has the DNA TGTGCCAGCAGTGAGACGACTCTACAGGGCGGTGGGTATGGCTACACCTTC. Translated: CASSETTLQGGGYGYTF.

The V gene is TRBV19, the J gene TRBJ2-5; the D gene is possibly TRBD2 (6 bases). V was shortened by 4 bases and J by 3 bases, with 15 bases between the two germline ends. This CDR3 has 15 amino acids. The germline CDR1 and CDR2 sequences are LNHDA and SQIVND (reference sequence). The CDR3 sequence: CASSTPGRREETQYF. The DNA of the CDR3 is TGTGCCAGTAGTACCCCTGGGAGGAGAGAAGAGACCCAGTACTTC.

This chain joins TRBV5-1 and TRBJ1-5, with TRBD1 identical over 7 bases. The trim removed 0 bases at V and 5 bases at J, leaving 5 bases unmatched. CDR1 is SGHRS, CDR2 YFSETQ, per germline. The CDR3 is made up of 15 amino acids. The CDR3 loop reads CASSLGDRAYQPQHF. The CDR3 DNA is TGCGCCAGCAGCTTGGGTGACAGGGCGTATCAGCCCCAGCATTTT.

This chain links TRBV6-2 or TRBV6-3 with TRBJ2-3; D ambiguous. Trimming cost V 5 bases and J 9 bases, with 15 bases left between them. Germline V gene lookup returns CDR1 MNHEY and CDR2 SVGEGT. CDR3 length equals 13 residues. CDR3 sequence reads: CASSAHSPPTQYF. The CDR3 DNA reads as TGTGCCAGCAGTGCTCACTCGCCTCCCACGCAGTATTTT.

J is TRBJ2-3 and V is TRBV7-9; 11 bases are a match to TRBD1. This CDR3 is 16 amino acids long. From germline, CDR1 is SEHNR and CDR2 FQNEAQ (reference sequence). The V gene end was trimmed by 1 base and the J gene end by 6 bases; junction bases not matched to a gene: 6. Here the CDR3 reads CASSLGGTGGRDTQYF. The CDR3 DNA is TGTGCCAGCAGCTTAGGCGGGACAGGGGGTCGGGATACGCAGTATTTT.

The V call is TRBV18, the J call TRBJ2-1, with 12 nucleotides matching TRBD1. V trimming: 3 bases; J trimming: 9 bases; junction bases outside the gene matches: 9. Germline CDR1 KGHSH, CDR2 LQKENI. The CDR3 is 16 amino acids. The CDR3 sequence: CASSPSRGQGAGEQFF. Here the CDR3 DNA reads TGTGCCAGCTCACCCTCACGGGGACAGGGGGCTGGTGAGCAGTTCTTC.

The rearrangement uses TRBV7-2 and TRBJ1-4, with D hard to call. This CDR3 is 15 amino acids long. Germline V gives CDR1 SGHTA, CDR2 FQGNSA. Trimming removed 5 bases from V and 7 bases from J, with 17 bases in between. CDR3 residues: CASSPAGRRGEKLFF. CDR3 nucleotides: TGTGCCAGCAGCCCAGCCGGGAGACGGGGTGAAAAACTGTTTTTT.

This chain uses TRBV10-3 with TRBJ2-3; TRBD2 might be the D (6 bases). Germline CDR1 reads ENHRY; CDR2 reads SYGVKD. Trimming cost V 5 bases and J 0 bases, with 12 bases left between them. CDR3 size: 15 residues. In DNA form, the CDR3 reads TGTGCCATCAGTACGACTAGTACTAGCACAGATACGCAGTATTTT. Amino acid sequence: CAISTTSTSTDTQYF.

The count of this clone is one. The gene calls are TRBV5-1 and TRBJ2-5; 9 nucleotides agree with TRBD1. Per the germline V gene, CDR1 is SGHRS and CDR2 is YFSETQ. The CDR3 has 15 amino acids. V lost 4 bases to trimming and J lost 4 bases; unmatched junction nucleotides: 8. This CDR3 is CASSPGQGIGETQYF. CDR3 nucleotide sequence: TGCGCCAGCAGCCCGGGACAGGGTATAGGAGAGACCCAGTACTTC.

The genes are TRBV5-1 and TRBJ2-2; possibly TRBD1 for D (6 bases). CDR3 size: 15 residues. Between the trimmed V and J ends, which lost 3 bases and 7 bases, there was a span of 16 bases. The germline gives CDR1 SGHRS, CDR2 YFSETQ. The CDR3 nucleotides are TGCGCCAGCAGCTCTCGGACAGCCCAGGGCGGGGAGCTGTTTTTT. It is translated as CASSSRTAQGGELFF.

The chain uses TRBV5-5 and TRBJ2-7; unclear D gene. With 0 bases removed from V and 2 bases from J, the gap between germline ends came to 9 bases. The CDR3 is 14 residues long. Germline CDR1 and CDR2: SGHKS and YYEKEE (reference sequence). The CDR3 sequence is CASSLGFLPYEQYF. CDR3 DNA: TGTGCCAGCAGCTTGGGTTTCCTCCCCTACGAGCAGTACTTC.

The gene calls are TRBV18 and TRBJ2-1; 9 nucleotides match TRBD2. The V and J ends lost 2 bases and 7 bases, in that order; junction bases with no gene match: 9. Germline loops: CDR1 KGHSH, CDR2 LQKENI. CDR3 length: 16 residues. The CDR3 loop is CASSPVGGGAVNEQFF. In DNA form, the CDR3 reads TGTGCCAGCTCACCAGTCGGCGGGGGGGCTGTTAATGAGCAGTTCTTC.

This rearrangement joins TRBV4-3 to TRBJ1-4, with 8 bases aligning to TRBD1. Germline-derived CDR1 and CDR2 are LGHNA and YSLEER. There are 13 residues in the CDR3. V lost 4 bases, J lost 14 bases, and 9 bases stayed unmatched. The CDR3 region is CASSRDRWGLLFF. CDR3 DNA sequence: TGCGCCAGCAGCCGGGACAGGTGGGGACTTCTGTTTTTT.